The source of this TCR beta chain is a study of blood T cell repertoires in COVID-19. The ends lost 6 bases at V and 8 bases at J; junction bases unmatched: 12. The CDR3 has 15 amino acids. CDR1 is ENHRY and CDR2 is SYGVKD in the germline V gene. Profiling relied on immunoSEQ multiplex PCR, and the TCRdb table lists in-frame clones only, not all of them. The top ten clones hold roughly 4.1% of a sample with a few hundred thousand clones, 80% to 90% of them seen once. The sequence derives from a man aged 45-65 years with acute or convalescent COVID-19. The source material was peripheral blood. The chain recombines TRBV10-3 with TRBJ2-1; 8 positions match TRBD2. Here the CDR3 DNA reads TGTGCCATCAGCCCCGGACTAGCCCAACCCTATGAGCAGTTCTTC. Amino acids: CAISPGLAQPYEQFF.